This entry concerns a single T cell receptor (beta chain). Its matching antigen is unknown. This entry comes from a study of T cell repertoires in cytomegalovirus infection. TCRdb re-derived calls from the reads in MiXCR, one entry per CDR3 protein. In the table there are roughly 110,000 distinct CDR3 sequences, around 10% of which are singletons. The germline gives CDR1 SGHAT, CDR2 FQNNGV. The CDR3 covers 13 residues. V gave up 2 bases and J gave up 7 bases, with 11 bases separating them. The TCR sequence derives from a human donor in good health (CMV status not recorded). Some clones in this sample may be carry-over from other donors' samples. The chain is built from TRBV11-2 and TRBJ1-1; D perhaps matches TRBD1 (6 bases). The source material was PBMCs, sequenced either directly or after in vitro stimulation (not recorded which). CDR3 coding DNA: TGTGCCAGCAGCTTACAGACAGGAATTGAAGCTTTCTTT. Protein sequence: CASSLQTGIEAFF. The whole variable domain, filled in from reference TRBV11-2 and TRBJ1-1, reads EAGVAQSPRYKIIEKRQSVAFWCNPISGHATLYWYQQILGQGPKLLIQFQNNGVVDDSQLPKDRFSAERLKGVDSTLKIQPAKLEDSAVYLCASSLQTGIEAFFGQGTRLTVV.